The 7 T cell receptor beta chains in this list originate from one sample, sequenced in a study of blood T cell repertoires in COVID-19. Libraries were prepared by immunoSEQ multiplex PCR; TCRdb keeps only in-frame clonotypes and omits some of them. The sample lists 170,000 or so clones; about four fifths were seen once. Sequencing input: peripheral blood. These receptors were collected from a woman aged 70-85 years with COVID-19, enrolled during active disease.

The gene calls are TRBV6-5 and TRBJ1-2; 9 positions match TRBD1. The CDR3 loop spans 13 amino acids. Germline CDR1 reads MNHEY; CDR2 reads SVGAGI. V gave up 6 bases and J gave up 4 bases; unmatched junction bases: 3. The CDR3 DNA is TGTGCCAGCAGGGGACAGGGCAGCTATGGCTACACCTTC. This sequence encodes CASRGQGSYGYTF.

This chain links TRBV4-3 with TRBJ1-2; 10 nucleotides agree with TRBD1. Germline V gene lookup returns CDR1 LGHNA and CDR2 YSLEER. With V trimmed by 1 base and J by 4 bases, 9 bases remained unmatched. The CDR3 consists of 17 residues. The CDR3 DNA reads TGCGCCAGCAGCCAAGTCCCCGGGACAGGGGTCAGCTATGGCTACACCTTC. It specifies CASSQVPGTGVSYGYTF.

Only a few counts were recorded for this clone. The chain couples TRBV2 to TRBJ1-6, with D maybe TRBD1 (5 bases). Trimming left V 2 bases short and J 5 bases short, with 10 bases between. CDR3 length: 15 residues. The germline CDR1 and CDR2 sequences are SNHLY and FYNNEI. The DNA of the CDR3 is TGTGCCAGCAGTGAAAGACAGACAAATAATTCACCCCTCCACTTT. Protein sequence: CASSERQTNNSPLHF.

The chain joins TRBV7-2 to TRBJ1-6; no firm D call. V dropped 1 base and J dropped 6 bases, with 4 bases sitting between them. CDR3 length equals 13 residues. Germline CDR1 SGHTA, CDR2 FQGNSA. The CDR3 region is CASSLDRNSPLHF. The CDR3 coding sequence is TGTGCCAGCAGCTTAGATCGTAATTCACCCCTCCACTTT. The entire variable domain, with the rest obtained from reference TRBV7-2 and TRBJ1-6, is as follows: GAGVSQSPSNKVTEKGKDVELRCDPISGHTALYWYRQSLGQGLEFLIYFQGNSAPDKSGLPSDRFSAERTGGSVSTLTIQRTQQEDSAVYLCASSLDRNSPLHFGNGTRLTVT.

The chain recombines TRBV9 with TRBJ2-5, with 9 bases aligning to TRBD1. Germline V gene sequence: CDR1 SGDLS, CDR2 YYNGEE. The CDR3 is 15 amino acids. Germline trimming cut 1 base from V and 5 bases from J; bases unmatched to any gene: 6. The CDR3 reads CASSVSTGGRETQYF. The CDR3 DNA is TGTGCCAGCAGCGTATCCACAGGGGGCCGGGAGACCCAGTACTTC.

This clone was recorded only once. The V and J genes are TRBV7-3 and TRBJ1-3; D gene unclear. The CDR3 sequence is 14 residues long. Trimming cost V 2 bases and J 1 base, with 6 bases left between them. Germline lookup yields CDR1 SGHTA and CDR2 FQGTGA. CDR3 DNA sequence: TGTGCCAGCAGCTTAGGAGAATCTGGAAACACCATATATTTT. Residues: CASSLGESGNTIYF. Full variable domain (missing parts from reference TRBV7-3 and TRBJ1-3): GAGVSQTPSNKVTEKGKYVELRCDPISGHTALYWYRQSLGQGPEFLIYFQGTGAADDSGLPNDRFFAVRPEGSVSTLKIQRTERGDSAVYLCASSLGESGNTIYFGEGSWLTVV.

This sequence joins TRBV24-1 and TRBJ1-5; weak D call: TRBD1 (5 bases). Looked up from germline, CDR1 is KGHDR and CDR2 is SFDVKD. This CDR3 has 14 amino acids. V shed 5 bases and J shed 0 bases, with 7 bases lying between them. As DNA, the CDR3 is TGTGCCACCAGTGCGCAGGGTAGCAATCAGCCCCAGCATTTT. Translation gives CATSAQGSNQPQHF.